This T cell receptor (beta chain) derives from a study of beta chain features in type 1 diabetes. Whole-study findings and limits: Among patients with Type 1 diabetes, TCRB CDR3s were moderately but significantly shorter in every one of the four CD4+ subsets. A pattern of fewer insertions and more deletions at VDJ junctions was seen in type 1 diabetes patients.

TCRB transcripts that were expressed got sequenced, as all of the isolated RNA had been reverse transcribed. Profiling relied on immunoSEQ multiplex PCR, and the TCRdb table lists in-frame clones only, not all of them. Of about 660,000 clones in the sample, about 14% were seen once. There are 14 residues in the CDR3. V was pared by 4 bases and J by 0 bases, with 9 bases between. Germline assignment: CDR1 LGHNA and CDR2 YSLEER. About this clone itself: The antigen is not known.

The source material was naive CD4+ T cells from blood. The chain carries TRBV4-3 and TRBJ1-1; no definite D call. This receptor was obtained from a man younger than 35 with type 1 diabetes. The CDR3: CASSPHLMNTEAFF. Written as DNA, the CDR3 is TGCGCCAGCAGCCCCCATTTGATGAACACTGAAGCTTTCTTT.